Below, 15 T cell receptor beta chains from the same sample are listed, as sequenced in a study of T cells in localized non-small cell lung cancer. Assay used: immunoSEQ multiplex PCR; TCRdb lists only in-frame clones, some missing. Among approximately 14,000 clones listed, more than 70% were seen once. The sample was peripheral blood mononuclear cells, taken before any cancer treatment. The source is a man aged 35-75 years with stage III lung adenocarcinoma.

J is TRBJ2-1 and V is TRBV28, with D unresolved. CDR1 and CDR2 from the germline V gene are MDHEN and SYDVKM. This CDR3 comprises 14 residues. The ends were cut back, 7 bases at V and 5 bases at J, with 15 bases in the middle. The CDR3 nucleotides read TGTGCCAGCACATCACTCGCCGGTGACAATGAGCAGTTCTTC. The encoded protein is CASTSLAGDNEQFF.

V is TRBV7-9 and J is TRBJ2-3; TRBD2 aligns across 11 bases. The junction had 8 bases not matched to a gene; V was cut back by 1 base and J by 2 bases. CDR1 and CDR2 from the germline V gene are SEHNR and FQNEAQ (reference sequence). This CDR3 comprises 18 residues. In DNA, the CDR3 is TGTGCCAGCAGCTTAGTAGGGGCTAGCGGGAGGTTCACAGATACGCAGTATTTT. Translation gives CASSLVGASGRFTDTQYF.

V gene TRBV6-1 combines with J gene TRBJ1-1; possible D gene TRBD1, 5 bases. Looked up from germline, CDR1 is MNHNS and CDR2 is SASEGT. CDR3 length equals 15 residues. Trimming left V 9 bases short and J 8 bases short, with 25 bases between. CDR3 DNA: TGTGCCAGTTCCGGAGGCAGGGTATCCCTCGGGGAAGCTTTCTTT. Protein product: CASSGGRVSLGEAFF.

Here the CDR3 reads CASSKAGGAYNEQFF. The CDR3 bases are TGCGCCAGCAGTAAAGCGGGAGGCGCGTACAATGAGCAGTTCTTC. V gene TRBV10-1 combines with J gene TRBJ2-1, with 9 bases matching TRBD2. V lost 5 bases and J lost 4; bases outside the gene matches: 6. This CDR3 contains 15 residues. Germline CDR1 WNHNN, CDR2 SYGVQD (reference sequence).

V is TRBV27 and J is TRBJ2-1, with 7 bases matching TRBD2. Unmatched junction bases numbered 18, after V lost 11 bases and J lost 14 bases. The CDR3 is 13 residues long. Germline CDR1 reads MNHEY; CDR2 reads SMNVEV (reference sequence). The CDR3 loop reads CARLNPQREEKFF. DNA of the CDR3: TGTGCCCGCCTCAATCCCCAACGGGAGGAGAAGTTCTTC.

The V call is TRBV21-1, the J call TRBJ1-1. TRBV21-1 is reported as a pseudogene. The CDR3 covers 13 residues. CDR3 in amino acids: CASSPLGGTEAFF. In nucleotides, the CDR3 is TGTGCCAGCAGCCCCCTGGGGGGGACTGAAGCTTTCTTT.

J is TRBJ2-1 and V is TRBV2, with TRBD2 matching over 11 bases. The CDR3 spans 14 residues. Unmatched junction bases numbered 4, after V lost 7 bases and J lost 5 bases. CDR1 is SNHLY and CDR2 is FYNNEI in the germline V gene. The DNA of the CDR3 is TGTGCCAGCATCGGGACTAGCGGTAACAATGAGCAGTTCTTC. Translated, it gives CASIGTSGNNEQFF.

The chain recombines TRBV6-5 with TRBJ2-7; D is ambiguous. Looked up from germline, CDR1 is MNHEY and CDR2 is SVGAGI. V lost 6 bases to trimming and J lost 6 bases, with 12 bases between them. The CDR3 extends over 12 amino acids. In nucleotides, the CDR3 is TGTGCCAGCAGCCTTGGGTTGGGCGAGCAGTACTTC. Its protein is CASSLGLGEQYF.

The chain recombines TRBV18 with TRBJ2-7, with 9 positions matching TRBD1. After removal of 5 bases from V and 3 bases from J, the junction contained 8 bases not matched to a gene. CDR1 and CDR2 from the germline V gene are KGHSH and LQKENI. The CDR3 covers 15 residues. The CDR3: CASSNTGTGFYEQYF. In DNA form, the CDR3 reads TGTGCCAGCTCAAATACCGGGACAGGGTTCTACGAGCAGTACTTC. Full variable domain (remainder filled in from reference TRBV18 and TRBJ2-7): NAGVMQNPRHLVRRRGQEARLRCSPMKGHSHVYWYRQLPEEGLKFMVYLQKENIIDESGMPKERFSAEFPKEGPSILRIQQVVRGDSAAYFCASSNTGTGFYEQYFGPGTRLTVT.

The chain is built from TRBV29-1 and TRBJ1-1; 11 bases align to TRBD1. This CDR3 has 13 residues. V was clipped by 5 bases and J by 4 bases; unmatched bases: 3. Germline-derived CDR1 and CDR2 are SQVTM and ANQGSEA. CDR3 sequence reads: CSVRTGGGTEAFF. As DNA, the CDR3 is TGCAGCGTTCGGACAGGGGGCGGCACTGAAGCTTTCTTT.

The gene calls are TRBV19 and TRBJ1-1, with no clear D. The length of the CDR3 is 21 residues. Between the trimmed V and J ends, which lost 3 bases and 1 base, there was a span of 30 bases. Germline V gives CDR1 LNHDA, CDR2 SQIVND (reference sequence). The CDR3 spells CASSIRYRTEIRRRKNTEAFF. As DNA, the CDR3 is TGTGCCAGTAGTATCCGGTATCGAACCGAAATAAGGCGACGGAAGAACACTGAAGCTTTCTTT.

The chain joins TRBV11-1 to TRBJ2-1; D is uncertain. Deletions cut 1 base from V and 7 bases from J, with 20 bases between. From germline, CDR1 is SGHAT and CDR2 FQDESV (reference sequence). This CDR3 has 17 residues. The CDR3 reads CASSLGGRLTLGNEQFF. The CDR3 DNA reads TGTGCCAGCAGCTTAGGAGGCCGGCTCACCTTGGGGAATGAGCAGTTCTTC. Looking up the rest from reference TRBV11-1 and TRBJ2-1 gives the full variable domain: EAEVAQSPRYKITEKSQAVAFWCDPISGHATLYWYRQILGQGPELLVQFQDESVVDDSQLPKDRFSAERLKGVDSTLKIQPAELGDSAMYLCASSLGGRLTLGNEQFFGPGTRLTVL.

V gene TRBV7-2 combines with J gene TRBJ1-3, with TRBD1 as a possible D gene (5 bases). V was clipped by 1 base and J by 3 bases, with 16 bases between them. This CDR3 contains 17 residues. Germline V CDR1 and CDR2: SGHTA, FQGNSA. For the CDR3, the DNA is TGTGCCAGCAGCTTAGGAGCCGGTAGGGGCAGTGGAAACACCATATATTTT. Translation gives CASSLGAGRGSGNTIYF.

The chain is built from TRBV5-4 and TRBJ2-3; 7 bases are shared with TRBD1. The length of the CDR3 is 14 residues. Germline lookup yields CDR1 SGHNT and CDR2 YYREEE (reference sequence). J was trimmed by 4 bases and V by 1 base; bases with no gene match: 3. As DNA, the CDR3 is TGTGCCAGCAGCTTGAGCCAGGGGGCAGATACGCAGTATTTT. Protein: CASSLSQGADTQYF.

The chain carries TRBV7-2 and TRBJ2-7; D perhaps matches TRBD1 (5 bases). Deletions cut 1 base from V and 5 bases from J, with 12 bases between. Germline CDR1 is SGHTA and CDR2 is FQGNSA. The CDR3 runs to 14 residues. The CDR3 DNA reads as TGTGCCAGCAGCTTAGGCTACAAGGGGAACGAGCAGTACTTC. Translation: CASSLGYKGNEQYF. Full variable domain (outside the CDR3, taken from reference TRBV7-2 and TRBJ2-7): GAGVSQSPSNKVTEKGKDVELRCDPISGHTALYWYRQSLGQGLEFLIYFQGNSAPDKSGLPSDRFSAERTGGSVSTLTIQRTQQEDSAVYLCASSLGYKGNEQYFGPGTRLTVT.